Included here is one T cell receptor (beta chain) sequence, with context. Its target antigen remains unknown. Base qualities are not at hand, and no much larger clone is one base apart. As encoded in the germline V gene, CDR1 is SGDLS while CDR2 is YYNGEE. V sheds 0 bases and J sheds 5 bases, leaving 11 bases between their ends. There are 15 amino acids in the CDR3, from cysteine to phenylalanine inclusive. Only the CDR3 DNA stays, 45 bases, in frame from base 1. The method behind the library was the immunoSEQ multiplex PCR assay. TCRdb limited this immuneACCESS table to in-frame rearrangements with V and J called. A share of clones is missing; checked studies link under half to unresolved V genes, and the rest is unexplained. For this sample the table gives 50,000 to 55,000 clones, of which roughly nine tenths were detected only once. The top ten clones comprise roughly 1.5% of the sample. These data belong to a study of control samples from healthy donors and cancer patients (dated by TCRdb to about 2020).

Material: PBMCs. In this chain, TRBV9 is recombined with TRBJ2-2; perhaps TRBD1 is the D gene, with 5 bases matching. This receptor was taken from a man in his forties or fifties with colorectal cancer. The encoded CDR3 is CASSVAVGVTGELFF. The DNA sequence is as follows: TGTGCCAGCAGCGTAGCAGTAGGGGTGACCGGGGAGCTGTTTTTT.